The 17 T cell receptor beta chains given below trace back to one sample, sequenced in a study of metastatic and nonmetastatic thyroid tumors. All patients were untreated before thyroid surgery. TCRdb re-clonotyped the PCR reads via MiXCR. This sample has about 21,000 clones, with roughly a quarter found just once. The sample taken for sequencing was blood. The receptor set was obtained from a female donor with papillary thyroid cancer or a benign thyroid nodule (not recorded which). Some clones in this sample may be carry-over from other donors' samples.

This clone came up many times. V and J are TRBV18 and TRBJ2-4; D is undetermined. The CDR3 length is 14 residues. Germline loops: CDR1 KGHSH, CDR2 LQKENI. V dropped 0 bases and J dropped 8 bases, with 11 bases sitting between them. CDR3 loop: CASSPPVDAHIQYF. In nucleotides, the CDR3 is TGTGCCAGCTCACCACCCGTTGACGCTCACATTCAGTACTTC.

This clone was seen repeatedly, ten times or more. V usage is TRBV11-2 and J usage is TRBJ2-7, with a possible D match to TRBD2 (6 bases). Trimming shortened V by 5 bases and J by 2 bases, and 19 bases separated the two germline ends. This CDR3 is 16 amino acids long. The V gene's germline CDR1 is SGHAT and CDR2 FQNNGV. CDR3 bases: TGTGCCAGCAGCCCCGTGCGGGGACGGGACGCCTACGAGCAGTACTTC. Its translation is CASSPVRGRDAYEQYF.

This clone was picked up many times. The chain carries TRBV5-4 and TRBJ2-7; tentative D call: TRBD1 (5 bases). Germline CDR1 and CDR2: SGHNT and YYREEE (reference sequence). The CDR3 consists of 14 residues. V gave up 1 base and J gave up 3 bases, with 11 bases separating them. The CDR3 DNA sequence: TGTGCCAGCAGCTTGTCTGGCAGGGACTACGAGCAGTACTTC. Translation gives CASSLSGRDYEQYF.

The chain has TRBV20-1 and TRBJ1-2; 9 bases match TRBD1. Germline V CDR1 and CDR2: DFQATT, SNEGSKA (reference sequence). V shed 5 bases, J shed 6 bases, and the junction held 22 bases outside the gene matches. CDR3 length: 18 residues. The CDR3 sequence: CSADPGQGPVIPNNGYTF. The CDR3 region has the DNA TGCAGTGCTGACCCGGGACAGGGCCCCGTTATTCCAAACAATGGCTACACCTTC.

Ten or more counts support this clone. The rearrangement links TRBV6-2 or TRBV6-3 to TRBJ1-5; D unresolved. CDR1 MNHEY and CDR2 SVGEGT come from the germline V gene. Deletions cut 5 bases from V and 7 bases from J, with 12 bases between. This CDR3 is 13 amino acids long. The CDR3 loop is CASSTGRSQPQHF. The CDR3 DNA follows: TGTGCCAGCAGTACCGGACGAAGCCAGCCCCAGCATTTT.

This clone was detected only a few times. The chain carries TRBV12-3 or TRBV12-4 and TRBJ2-5; 9 bases agree with TRBD2. The CDR3 is 14 amino acids. Germline trimming cut 3 bases from V and 1 base from J; bases unmatched to any gene: 0. CDR3 in DNA: TGTGCCAGCAGTTTGGGACTAGCCCAAGAGACCCAGTACTTC. This gives the protein CASSLGLAQETQYF.

This clone was recorded many times. J is TRBJ1-1 and V is TRBV11-1; the D gene is possibly TRBD1 (5 bases). CDR1 SGHAT and CDR2 FQDESV come from the germline V gene (reference sequence). The ends were cut back, 3 bases at V and 0 bases at J, with 11 bases in the middle. This CDR3 is 15 amino acids long. The CDR3 region is CASSFRMGLNTEAFF. The CDR3 DNA reads TGTGCCAGCAGCTTCAGGATGGGACTGAACACTGAAGCTTTCTTT.

The J gene is TRBJ2-5, the V gene TRBV4-1; D remains unclear. Germline lookup yields CDR1 MGHRA and CDR2 YSYEKL. There are 14 residues in the CDR3. V lost 2 bases, J lost 4 bases, and 11 bases lay in between. The CDR3 protein is CASSQPPRRETQYF. CDR3 bases: TGCGCCAGCAGCCAACCTCCCCGGCGAGAGACCCAGTACTTC.

Regarding this clone: Here the CDR3 omits its conserved ending phenylalanine or tryptophan, so a read error is the likely source. Because the CDR3's place on the DNA is in doubt, the DNA is left out and the CDR3 is given as listed by TCRdb. V gene TRBV7-2 combines with J gene TRBJ1-1. Germline CDR1 SGHTA, CDR2 FQGNSA. With termini counted, the CDR3 has 12 amino acids. The CDR3 protein is CASRPSSWQSFL.

The chain recombines TRBV7-2 with TRBJ1-5, with a tentative D call TRBD1 (5 bases). Germline CDR1 SGHTA, CDR2 FQGNSA. V lost 5 bases and J 12 bases, leaving 14 bases between the germline ends. There are 12 residues in the CDR3. CDR3 coding DNA: TGTGCCAGCAGCATAAGGGGTTGGCACCAGCATTTT. It translates to CASSIRGWHQHF.

With respect to this clone: The junction shows a germline mismatch at one end, possibly a read error. The rearrangement uses TRBV7-9 and TRBJ2-7; TRBD1 matches 9 bases. This CDR3 contains 14 residues. In germline, CDR1 is SEHNR, CDR2 FQNEAQ (reference sequence). DNA of the CDR3: TGTGTCAGCAGCTACAGGGGGCGCTCCTTCGAGCAGTACTTC. Protein product: CVSSYRGRSFEQYF. The variable domain in full, with the rest retrieved from reference TRBV7-9 and TRBJ2-7, is DTGVSQNPRHKITKRGQNVTFRCDPISEHNRLYWYRQTLGQGPEFLTYFQNEAQLEKSRLLSDRFSAERPKGSFSTLEIQRTEQGDSAMYLCVSSYRGRSFEQYFGPGTRLTVT.

This clone was counted only a few times. The chain recombines TRBV6-1 with TRBJ1-6; D remains unclear. Trimming left V 5 bases short and J 13 bases short, with 18 bases between. Germline CDR1 is MNHNS and CDR2 is SASEGT. The CDR3 is 14 residues long. As DNA, the CDR3 is TGTGCCAGCAGTTTCAGCTTTAGCAATCAGCCCCTCCACTTT. This sequence encodes CASSFSFSNQPLHF.

The V call is TRBV6-5, the J call TRBJ1-2; TRBD1 is a possible D gene (6 bases). CDR3 length equals 14 residues. Trimming left V 4 bases short and J 6 bases short, with 15 bases between. Germline V gene data show CDR1 as MNHEY and CDR2 as SVGAGI. As DNA, the CDR3 is TGTGCCAGCAGTTTCTTCACAGGGCAGGATGGCTACACCTTC. Amino acids: CASSFFTGQDGYTF.

This clone was seen a handful of times. This chain connects TRBV11-2 to TRBJ2-3; TRBD2 might be the D (6 bases). Germline CDR1 and CDR2: SGHAT and FQNNGV. CDR3 length equals 16 residues. Trimming removed 1 base from V and 4 bases from J, with 15 bases in between. In nucleotides, the CDR3 is TGTGCCAGCAGCTTAGTTTCCGGGAGTATCTCAGATACGCAGTATTTT. Amino acid sequence: CASSLVSGSISDTQYF.

Many counts were recorded for this clone. This chain joins TRBV18 and TRBJ2-1; 10 bases are a match to TRBD2. This CDR3 is built from 14 residues. Looked up from germline, CDR1 is KGHSH and CDR2 is LQKENI. Trimming cost V 3 bases and J 10 bases; bases outside gene matches: 6. CDR3 nucleotides: TGTGCCAGCTCACCGGGGCTAGCGGGAGAGGAGCAGTTCTTC. As protein: CASSPGLAGEEQFF.

This clone is categorized as medium-sized. The rearrangement joins TRBV19 to TRBJ2-1, with D possibly matching TRBD2 (6 bases). Trimming shortened V by 5 bases and J by 4 bases, and 15 bases separated the two germline ends. The CDR3 is made up of 15 amino acids. Germline CDR1 is LNHDA and CDR2 is SQIVND (reference sequence). The CDR3 nucleotides are TGTGCCAGTAGTTCCAGCGGGCAACAATACAATGAGCAGTTCTTC. This translates into CASSSSGQQYNEQFF.

The sample holds a few counts of this clone. The rearrangement joins TRBV6-5 to TRBJ2-7; 7 bases fit TRBD1. The CDR3 is 14 residues long. V shed 2 bases and J 1 base; nucleotides not matched to a gene: 2. CDR1 MNHEY and CDR2 SVGAGI come from the germline V gene. CDR3 nucleotides: TGTGCCAGCAGTTACGGGACAGAGTCCTACGAGCAGTACTTC. This encodes CASSYGTESYEQYF.